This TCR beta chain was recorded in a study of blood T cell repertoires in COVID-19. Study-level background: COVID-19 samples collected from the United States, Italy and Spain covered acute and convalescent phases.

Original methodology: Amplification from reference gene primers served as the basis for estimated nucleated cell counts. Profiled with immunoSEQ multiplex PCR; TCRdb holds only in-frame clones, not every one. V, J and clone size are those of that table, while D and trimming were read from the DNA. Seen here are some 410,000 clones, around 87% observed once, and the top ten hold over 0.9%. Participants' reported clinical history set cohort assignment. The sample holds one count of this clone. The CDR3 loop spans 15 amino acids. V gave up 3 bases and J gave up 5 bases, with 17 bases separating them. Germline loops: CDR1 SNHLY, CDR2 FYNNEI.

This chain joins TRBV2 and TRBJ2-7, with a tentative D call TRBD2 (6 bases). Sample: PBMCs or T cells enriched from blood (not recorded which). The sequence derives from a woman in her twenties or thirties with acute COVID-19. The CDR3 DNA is TGTGCCAGCAGTGACTTCGGGGGAAGAAGCCACGAGCAGTACTTC. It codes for CASSDFGGRSHEQYF.